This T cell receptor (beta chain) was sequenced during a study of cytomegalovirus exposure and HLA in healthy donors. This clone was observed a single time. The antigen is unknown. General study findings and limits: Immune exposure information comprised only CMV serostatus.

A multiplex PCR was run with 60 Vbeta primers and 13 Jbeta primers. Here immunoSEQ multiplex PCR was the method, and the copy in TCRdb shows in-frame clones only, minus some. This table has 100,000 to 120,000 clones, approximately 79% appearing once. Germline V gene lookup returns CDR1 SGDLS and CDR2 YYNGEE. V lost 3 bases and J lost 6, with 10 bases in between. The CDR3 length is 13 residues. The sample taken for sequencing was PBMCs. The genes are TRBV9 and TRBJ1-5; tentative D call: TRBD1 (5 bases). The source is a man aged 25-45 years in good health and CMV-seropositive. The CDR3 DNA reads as TGTGCCAGCAGCGAGGGCGGGGGTCAGCCCCAGCATTTT. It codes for CASSEGGGQPQHF.